Here is one T cell receptor beta chain with its context. Its antigen is unidentified. This sample was taken from a study of T-cell reconstitution after alpha-beta-depleted transplantation in children. Study-level findings and limits: Several hundred expanded graft clones reportedly were the source of alpha-beta T cells about two months after transplant.

Unique molecular identifiers were used to barcode this TCRbeta library. Each CDR3 protein is one row after TCRdb ran MiXCR on the PCR reads. Here the sample spans more than 400,000 distinct CDR3 sequences, approximately 10% being singletons. The sample consisted of PBMCs, mostly from graft donor cells, taken 180 days after TCRalphabeta/CD19-depleted stem cell transplant. The TCR originated in a female patient aged 2-10 years who had a stem cell transplant for aplastic anemia, so the T cells may come from the graft donor.

The CDR3 region has the DNA TGTGCCAGCAGCTTGGGAGGGGGCAGAGAATACAATGAGCAGTTCTTC. Translation gives CASSLGGGREYNEQFF. The gene calls are TRBV5-4 and TRBJ2-1; 7 bases line up with TRBD1. This CDR3 has 16 residues. Per germline, CDR1 SGHNT and CDR2 YYREEE (reference sequence). V was clipped by 0 bases and J by 4 bases; unmatched bases: 7.